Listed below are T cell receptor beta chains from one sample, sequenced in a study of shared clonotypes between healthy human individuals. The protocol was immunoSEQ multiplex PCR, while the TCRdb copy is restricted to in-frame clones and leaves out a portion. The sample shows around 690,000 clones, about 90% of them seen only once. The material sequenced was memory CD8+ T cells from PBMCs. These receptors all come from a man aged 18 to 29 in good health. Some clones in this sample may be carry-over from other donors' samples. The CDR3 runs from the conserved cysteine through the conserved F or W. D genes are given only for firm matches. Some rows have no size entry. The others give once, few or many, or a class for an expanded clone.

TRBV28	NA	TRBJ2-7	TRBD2	TGTGCCAGCAGCCGCTGGTCGGGACTAGCGGGAGCCGAGCAGTACTTC	CASSRWSGLAGAEQYF
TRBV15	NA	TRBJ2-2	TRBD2	TGTGCCACCAGCAGAGGACTAGCGGGAAACACCGGGGAGCTGTTTTTT	CATSRGLAGNTGELFF
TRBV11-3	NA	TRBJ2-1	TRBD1	TGTGCCAGCAGCTTAGCCGCCGGGACAGGTAATGAGCAGTTCTTC	CASSLAAGTGNEQFF
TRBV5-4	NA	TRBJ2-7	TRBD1	TGTGCCAGCAGCTTCGGGACAGGGGTCTCCTACGAGCAGTACTTC	CASSFGTGVSYEQYF
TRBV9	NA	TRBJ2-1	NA	TGTGCCAGCAGCGCACCCCGGGGGCTATTGGACAATGAGCAGTTCTTC	CASSAPRGLLDNEQFF
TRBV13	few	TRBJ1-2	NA	TGTGCCAGCACTCTTCGGGCCGCACTCTATGGCTACACCTTC	CASTLRAALYGYTF
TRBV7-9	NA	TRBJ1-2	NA	TGTGCCAGCAGCTTAATCGCCGGGGGGGCCTATGGCTACACCTTC	CASSLIAGGAYGYTF
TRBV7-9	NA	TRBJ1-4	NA	TGTGCCAGCAGCTACACTGTAGACTTTAATGAAAAACTGTTTTTT	CASSYTVDFNEKLFF
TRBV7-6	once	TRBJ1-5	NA	TGTGCCAGCAGCCCGGGGACATATTATAGCAATCAGCCCCAGCATTTT	CASSPGTYYSNQPQHF
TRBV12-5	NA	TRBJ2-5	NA	TGTGCTAGTGGTTTTGGTTGGGGGGCCGATCAAGAGACCCAGTACTTC	CASGFGWGADQETQYF
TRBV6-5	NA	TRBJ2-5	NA	TGTGCCAGCAGTTACAGGTTGTCTGTGGGGACCCAGTACTTC	CASSYRLSVGTQYF
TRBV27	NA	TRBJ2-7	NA	TGTGCCAGCAGTTTCCGGGGGCACGAGCAGTACTTC	CASSFRGHEQYF
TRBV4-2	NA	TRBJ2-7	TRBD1	TGTGCCAGCAGCCAAGGTGGGACAGGGGTAAACGAGCAGTACTTC	CASSQGGTGVNEQYF
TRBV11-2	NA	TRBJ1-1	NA	TGTGCCAGCAGCCCCCTCGGGGGGGAGGGAACTGAAGCTTTCTTT	CASSPLGGEGTEAFF
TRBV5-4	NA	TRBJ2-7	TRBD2	TGTGCCAGCAGCCAGGGACTAGCTCACGAGCAGTACTTC	CASSQGLAHEQYF
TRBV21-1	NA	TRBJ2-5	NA	TGTGCCAGCAGCAAAGATATAGGGCACATCCAACAAGAGACCCAGTACTTC	CASSKDIGHIQQETQYF
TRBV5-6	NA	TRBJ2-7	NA	TGTGCCAGCAGCTTCTCTTCAGGCACCGAGCAGTACTTC	CASSFSSGTEQYF
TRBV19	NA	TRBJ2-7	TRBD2	TGTGCCAGTAGTATTGACTGGAGCGGAGCGGGACCGTCCTACGAGCAGTACTTC	CASSIDWSGAGPSYEQYF
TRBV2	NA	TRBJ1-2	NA	TGTGCCAGCCTGTTTGGCTGGGGGAGTTTACCTAACTATGGCTACACCTTC	CASLFGWGSLPNYGYTF
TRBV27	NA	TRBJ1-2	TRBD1	TGTGCCAGCAGTTTGGGGCCGACAGGGGTCCCACCGAACTATGGCTACACCTTC	CASSLGPTGVPPNYGYTF
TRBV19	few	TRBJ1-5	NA	TGTGCCAGTACTACAGGGCGTCAGCCCCAGCATTTT	CASTTGRQPQHF
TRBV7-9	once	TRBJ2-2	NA	TGTGCCAGTTTTTCCGGGGAGCTGTTTTTT	CASFSGELFF
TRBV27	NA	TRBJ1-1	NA	TGTGCCAGCAGTAGTCGGTGGGGGGACAACACTGAAGCTTTCTTT	CASSSRWGDNTEAFF
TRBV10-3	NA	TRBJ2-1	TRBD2	TGTGCCATCAGTGAGTCGAGACTAGCGGGAGTCCATGAGCAGTTCTTC	CAISESRLAGVHEQFF
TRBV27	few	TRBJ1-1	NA	TGTGCCAGCATCCCTTCGGGTGTGAACACTGAAGCTTTCTTT	CASIPSGVNTEAFF
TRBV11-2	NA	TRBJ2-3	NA	TGTGCCAGCAGCTTTAACAGGCCGGTCACAGATACGCAGTATTTT	CASSFNRPVTDTQYF
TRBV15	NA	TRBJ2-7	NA	TGTGCCACCAGCAGAGATTGGGCTAGCGTCATCTACGAGCAGTACTTC	CATSRDWASVIYEQYF
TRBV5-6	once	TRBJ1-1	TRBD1	TGTGCCAGCAGCGTGACAGGGGGCACTGAAGCTTTCTTT	CASSVTGGTEAFF
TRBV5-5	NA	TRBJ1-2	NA	TGTGCCAGCAGCAACCCTCTGACAGGAATTCGGGGCTACACCTTC	CASSNPLTGIRGYTF
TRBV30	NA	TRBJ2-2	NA	TGTGCCTGTATAGACTGGAACACCGGGGAGCTGTTTTTT	CACIDWNTGELFF
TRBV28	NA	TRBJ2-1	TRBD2	TGTGCCAGCCGAAAGACTAGCGGGCGCAACAATGAGCAGTTCTTC	CASRKTSGRNNEQFF
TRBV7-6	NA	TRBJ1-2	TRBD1	TGTGCCAGCAGCGGACAGGGTGCGAATGGCTACACCTTC	CASSGQGANGYTF
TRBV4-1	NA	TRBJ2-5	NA	TGCGCCAGCAGCCAAGATGGGGAGCAGGAGGGCCGAGAGACCCAGTACTTC	CASSQDGEQEGRETQYF
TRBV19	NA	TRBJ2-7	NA	TGTGCCAGTAGTATGGGCCCGGGGATCTCCTACGAGCAGTACTTC	CASSMGPGISYEQYF
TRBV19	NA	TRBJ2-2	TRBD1	TGTGCCAGTAGTATCAGGACAGGGGGGTTCGACACCGGGGAGCTGTTTTTT	CASSIRTGGFDTGELFF
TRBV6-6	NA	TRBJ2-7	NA	TGTGCCAGCAGTTACTCGAACGGGGCCTACGAGCAGTACTTC	CASSYSNGAYEQYF
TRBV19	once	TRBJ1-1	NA	TGTGCCAGTAGTGCCGACGGATCCATGAACACTGAAGCTTTCTTT	CASSADGSMNTEAFF
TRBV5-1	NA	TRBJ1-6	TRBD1	TGCGCCAGCAGCTTATACCGAACAGGGGGAACTTCACCCCTCCACTTT	CASSLYRTGGTSPLHF
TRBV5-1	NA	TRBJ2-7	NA	TGCGCCAGCAGCTTGGAGGCAGGAAGGTCCTACGAGCAGTACTTC	CASSLEAGRSYEQYF
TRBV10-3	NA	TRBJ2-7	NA	TGTGCCAGCCCAGGGTACATCTACGAGCAGTACTTC	CASPGYIYEQYF
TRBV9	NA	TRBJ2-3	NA	TGTGCCAGCAGCGTAGTCAGGTTGGAGGGAGCAGATACGCAGTATTTT	CASSVVRLEGADTQYF
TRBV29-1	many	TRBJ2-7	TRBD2	TGCAGCGCCGGACTAGCGGGAGGGCGGGAGCAGTACTTC	CSAGLAGGREQYF
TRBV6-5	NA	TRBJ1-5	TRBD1	TGTGCCAGCAGCGACAGGGTCGGCAATCAGCCCCAGCATTTT	CASSDRVGNQPQHF
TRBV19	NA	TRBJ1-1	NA	TGTGCCACCTCCACAGGCGAAGCTTTCTTT	CATSTGEAFF
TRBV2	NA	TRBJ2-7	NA	TGTGCCAGCAGTGAATACGTCGGTATCTACGAGCAGTACTTC	CASSEYVGIYEQYF
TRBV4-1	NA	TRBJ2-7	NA	TGCGCCAGCAGCCAACGGGGGACCTACGAGCAGTACTTC	CASSQRGTYEQYF
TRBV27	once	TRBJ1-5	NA	TGTGCCAGCAAAGCCGTCGGCGGGGACCAGCCCCAGCATTTT	CASKAVGGDQPQHF
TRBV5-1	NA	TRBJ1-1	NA	TGCGCCAGCAGCTCGAGTGGCACTGAAGCTTTCTTT	CASSSSGTEAFF
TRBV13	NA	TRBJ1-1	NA	TGTGCCAGCAGCTTATCCCTGAACACTGAAGCTTTCTTT	CASSLSLNTEAFF
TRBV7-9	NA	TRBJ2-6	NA	TGTGCCAGCAGCTTAGCCGCGGCTGGAGCCAACGTCCTGACTTTC	CASSLAAAGANVLTF
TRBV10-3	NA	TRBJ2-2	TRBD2	TGTGCCATCAGGTCAGCGGGAGCGAACACCGGGGAGCTGTTTTTT	CAIRSAGANTGELFF
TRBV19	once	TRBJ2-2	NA	TGTGCCAGTCACAACCCGGGGACCGGGGAGCTGTTTTTT	CASHNPGTGELFF
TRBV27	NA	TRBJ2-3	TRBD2	TGTGCCAGCAGTTTAGAGGTAGCGGGAGCAAAAGATACGCAGTATTTT	CASSLEVAGAKDTQYF